The 2 T cell receptor beta chains reported below all come from one sample, sequenced in a study of identical twins. Using its own MiXCR run on the 5' RACE reads, TCRdb lists one record per CDR3 protein. Among fewer than 900,000 distinct CDR3 sequences listed, over 20% were seen once. These data also featured in a second study, about T cells expressing NK-cell markers.

Specimen: PBMCs. The receptor source for this set is a woman aged 18-35 years in good health.

This clonotype appeared a few times. The CDR3 loop reads CASSSRRGASYNEQFF. The CDR3 nucleotides read TGTGCCAGCAGTTCTCGGCGGGGGGCATCCTACAATGAGCAGTTCTTC. V gene TRBV12-3 or TRBV12-4 combines with J gene TRBJ2-1, with TRBD2 identical over 8 bases. The ends lost 4 bases at V and 1 base at J; junction bases unmatched: 6. This CDR3 is built from 16 residues.

This clonotype was seen a few times. The chain uses TRBV15 and TRBJ2-1; 9 bases match TRBD2. Germline CDR1 reads LNHNV; CDR2 reads YYDKDF (reference sequence). The CDR3 totals 16 residues. With 1 base clipped from V and 5 bases from J, the junction kept 6 bases outside the gene matches. The CDR3 DNA is TGTGCCACCAGCAGAGCGGGTAGCGGGGGACACAATGAGCAGTTCTTC. Translation gives CATSRAGSGGHNEQFF.